Described below is a single TCR beta chain sequence and its context. The antigen remains undetermined. Using genomic DNA as the template, TCR beta VDJ and CDR3 profiling was carried out. MiXCR, run by TCRdb on the reads, gives a single entry per CDR3 protein. The table has some 160,000 distinct CDR3 sequences, around 48% seen once. This specimen comes from a study of CD8+CD57+ T cells in acquired aplastic anemia. Study background: An average of around 3.5 ug of DNA was obtained from sorted CD4+ and CD8+ cells. Overall study findings and caveats: Approximately 28 CD8+ CDR3 sequences were shared between patients and controls.

In patients chosen for sequencing, flow cytometry had shown CD8+CD57+ cell expansion. In all patients, the disease was severe acquired aplastic anemia. Patients had undergone no therapy by the time their blood was sampled. CDR1 and CDR2 from the germline V gene are DFQATT and SNEGSKA (reference sequence). Trimming removed 3 bases at V and 1 base at J, with 10 bases between. This CDR3 spans 13 amino acids. The source of this sequence is a human donor with aplastic anemia. Sequenced input: sorted CD4+, CD8+, or CD8+CD57+ T cells (not recorded which) from PBMCs. The V call is TRBV20-1, the J call TRBJ2-7, with D perhaps TRBD1 (7 bases). The DNA of the CDR3 is TGCAGTGCTAGCTCAGGGGGGTCCTACGAGCAGTACTTC. It is translated as CSASSGGSYEQYF.